This entry describes one T cell receptor (beta chain). Its specificity is not known. The data derive from a study of OX40 agonist ivuxolimab in advanced cancers. Study information: Three partial responders included one hepatocellular carcinoma patient and two cutaneous melanoma patients.

CDR3 length equals 13 residues. Germline values: CDR1 MNHEY, CDR2 SVGAGI. V gave up 6 bases and J gave up 6 bases, with 15 bases separating them. The table came from immunoSEQ multiplex PCR; TCRdb's copy has only in-frame clones and leaves some out. The table records about 110,000 clones, 89% of them present only once. Study-level findings and limits: At doses 0.1 to 3.0 mg/kg, CD4+ and CD8+ clones expanded. A proportion of nonresponders additionally exhibited low normalized T-cell clonal expansion.

This TCR was sampled from an adult with an advanced solid tumor such as melanoma, head and neck, liver or kidney cancer. The chain couples TRBV6-5 to TRBJ2-7, with D perhaps TRBD2 (6 bases). Sequencing used CD4+ or CD8+ T cells sorted from blood, obtained in a trial of the OX40 agonist ivuxolimab. The CDR3 here is CASRSSRRAEQYF. The CDR3 DNA reads TGTGCCAGCAGATCGTCCCGGAGGGCCGAGCAGTACTTC.